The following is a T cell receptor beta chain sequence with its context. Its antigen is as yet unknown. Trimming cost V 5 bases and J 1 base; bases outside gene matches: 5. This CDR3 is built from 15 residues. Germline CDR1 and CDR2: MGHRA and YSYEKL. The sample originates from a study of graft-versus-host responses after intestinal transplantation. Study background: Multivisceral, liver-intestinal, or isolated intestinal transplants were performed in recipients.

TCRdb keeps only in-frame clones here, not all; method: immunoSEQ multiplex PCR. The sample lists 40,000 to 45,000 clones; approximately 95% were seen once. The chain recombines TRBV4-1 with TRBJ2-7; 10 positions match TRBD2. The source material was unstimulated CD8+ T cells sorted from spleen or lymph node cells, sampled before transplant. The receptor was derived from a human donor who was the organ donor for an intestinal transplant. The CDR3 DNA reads TGCGCCAGCAGCGAACTAGCGGGGTCTTCCTACGAGCAGTACTTC. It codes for CASSELAGSSYEQYF.